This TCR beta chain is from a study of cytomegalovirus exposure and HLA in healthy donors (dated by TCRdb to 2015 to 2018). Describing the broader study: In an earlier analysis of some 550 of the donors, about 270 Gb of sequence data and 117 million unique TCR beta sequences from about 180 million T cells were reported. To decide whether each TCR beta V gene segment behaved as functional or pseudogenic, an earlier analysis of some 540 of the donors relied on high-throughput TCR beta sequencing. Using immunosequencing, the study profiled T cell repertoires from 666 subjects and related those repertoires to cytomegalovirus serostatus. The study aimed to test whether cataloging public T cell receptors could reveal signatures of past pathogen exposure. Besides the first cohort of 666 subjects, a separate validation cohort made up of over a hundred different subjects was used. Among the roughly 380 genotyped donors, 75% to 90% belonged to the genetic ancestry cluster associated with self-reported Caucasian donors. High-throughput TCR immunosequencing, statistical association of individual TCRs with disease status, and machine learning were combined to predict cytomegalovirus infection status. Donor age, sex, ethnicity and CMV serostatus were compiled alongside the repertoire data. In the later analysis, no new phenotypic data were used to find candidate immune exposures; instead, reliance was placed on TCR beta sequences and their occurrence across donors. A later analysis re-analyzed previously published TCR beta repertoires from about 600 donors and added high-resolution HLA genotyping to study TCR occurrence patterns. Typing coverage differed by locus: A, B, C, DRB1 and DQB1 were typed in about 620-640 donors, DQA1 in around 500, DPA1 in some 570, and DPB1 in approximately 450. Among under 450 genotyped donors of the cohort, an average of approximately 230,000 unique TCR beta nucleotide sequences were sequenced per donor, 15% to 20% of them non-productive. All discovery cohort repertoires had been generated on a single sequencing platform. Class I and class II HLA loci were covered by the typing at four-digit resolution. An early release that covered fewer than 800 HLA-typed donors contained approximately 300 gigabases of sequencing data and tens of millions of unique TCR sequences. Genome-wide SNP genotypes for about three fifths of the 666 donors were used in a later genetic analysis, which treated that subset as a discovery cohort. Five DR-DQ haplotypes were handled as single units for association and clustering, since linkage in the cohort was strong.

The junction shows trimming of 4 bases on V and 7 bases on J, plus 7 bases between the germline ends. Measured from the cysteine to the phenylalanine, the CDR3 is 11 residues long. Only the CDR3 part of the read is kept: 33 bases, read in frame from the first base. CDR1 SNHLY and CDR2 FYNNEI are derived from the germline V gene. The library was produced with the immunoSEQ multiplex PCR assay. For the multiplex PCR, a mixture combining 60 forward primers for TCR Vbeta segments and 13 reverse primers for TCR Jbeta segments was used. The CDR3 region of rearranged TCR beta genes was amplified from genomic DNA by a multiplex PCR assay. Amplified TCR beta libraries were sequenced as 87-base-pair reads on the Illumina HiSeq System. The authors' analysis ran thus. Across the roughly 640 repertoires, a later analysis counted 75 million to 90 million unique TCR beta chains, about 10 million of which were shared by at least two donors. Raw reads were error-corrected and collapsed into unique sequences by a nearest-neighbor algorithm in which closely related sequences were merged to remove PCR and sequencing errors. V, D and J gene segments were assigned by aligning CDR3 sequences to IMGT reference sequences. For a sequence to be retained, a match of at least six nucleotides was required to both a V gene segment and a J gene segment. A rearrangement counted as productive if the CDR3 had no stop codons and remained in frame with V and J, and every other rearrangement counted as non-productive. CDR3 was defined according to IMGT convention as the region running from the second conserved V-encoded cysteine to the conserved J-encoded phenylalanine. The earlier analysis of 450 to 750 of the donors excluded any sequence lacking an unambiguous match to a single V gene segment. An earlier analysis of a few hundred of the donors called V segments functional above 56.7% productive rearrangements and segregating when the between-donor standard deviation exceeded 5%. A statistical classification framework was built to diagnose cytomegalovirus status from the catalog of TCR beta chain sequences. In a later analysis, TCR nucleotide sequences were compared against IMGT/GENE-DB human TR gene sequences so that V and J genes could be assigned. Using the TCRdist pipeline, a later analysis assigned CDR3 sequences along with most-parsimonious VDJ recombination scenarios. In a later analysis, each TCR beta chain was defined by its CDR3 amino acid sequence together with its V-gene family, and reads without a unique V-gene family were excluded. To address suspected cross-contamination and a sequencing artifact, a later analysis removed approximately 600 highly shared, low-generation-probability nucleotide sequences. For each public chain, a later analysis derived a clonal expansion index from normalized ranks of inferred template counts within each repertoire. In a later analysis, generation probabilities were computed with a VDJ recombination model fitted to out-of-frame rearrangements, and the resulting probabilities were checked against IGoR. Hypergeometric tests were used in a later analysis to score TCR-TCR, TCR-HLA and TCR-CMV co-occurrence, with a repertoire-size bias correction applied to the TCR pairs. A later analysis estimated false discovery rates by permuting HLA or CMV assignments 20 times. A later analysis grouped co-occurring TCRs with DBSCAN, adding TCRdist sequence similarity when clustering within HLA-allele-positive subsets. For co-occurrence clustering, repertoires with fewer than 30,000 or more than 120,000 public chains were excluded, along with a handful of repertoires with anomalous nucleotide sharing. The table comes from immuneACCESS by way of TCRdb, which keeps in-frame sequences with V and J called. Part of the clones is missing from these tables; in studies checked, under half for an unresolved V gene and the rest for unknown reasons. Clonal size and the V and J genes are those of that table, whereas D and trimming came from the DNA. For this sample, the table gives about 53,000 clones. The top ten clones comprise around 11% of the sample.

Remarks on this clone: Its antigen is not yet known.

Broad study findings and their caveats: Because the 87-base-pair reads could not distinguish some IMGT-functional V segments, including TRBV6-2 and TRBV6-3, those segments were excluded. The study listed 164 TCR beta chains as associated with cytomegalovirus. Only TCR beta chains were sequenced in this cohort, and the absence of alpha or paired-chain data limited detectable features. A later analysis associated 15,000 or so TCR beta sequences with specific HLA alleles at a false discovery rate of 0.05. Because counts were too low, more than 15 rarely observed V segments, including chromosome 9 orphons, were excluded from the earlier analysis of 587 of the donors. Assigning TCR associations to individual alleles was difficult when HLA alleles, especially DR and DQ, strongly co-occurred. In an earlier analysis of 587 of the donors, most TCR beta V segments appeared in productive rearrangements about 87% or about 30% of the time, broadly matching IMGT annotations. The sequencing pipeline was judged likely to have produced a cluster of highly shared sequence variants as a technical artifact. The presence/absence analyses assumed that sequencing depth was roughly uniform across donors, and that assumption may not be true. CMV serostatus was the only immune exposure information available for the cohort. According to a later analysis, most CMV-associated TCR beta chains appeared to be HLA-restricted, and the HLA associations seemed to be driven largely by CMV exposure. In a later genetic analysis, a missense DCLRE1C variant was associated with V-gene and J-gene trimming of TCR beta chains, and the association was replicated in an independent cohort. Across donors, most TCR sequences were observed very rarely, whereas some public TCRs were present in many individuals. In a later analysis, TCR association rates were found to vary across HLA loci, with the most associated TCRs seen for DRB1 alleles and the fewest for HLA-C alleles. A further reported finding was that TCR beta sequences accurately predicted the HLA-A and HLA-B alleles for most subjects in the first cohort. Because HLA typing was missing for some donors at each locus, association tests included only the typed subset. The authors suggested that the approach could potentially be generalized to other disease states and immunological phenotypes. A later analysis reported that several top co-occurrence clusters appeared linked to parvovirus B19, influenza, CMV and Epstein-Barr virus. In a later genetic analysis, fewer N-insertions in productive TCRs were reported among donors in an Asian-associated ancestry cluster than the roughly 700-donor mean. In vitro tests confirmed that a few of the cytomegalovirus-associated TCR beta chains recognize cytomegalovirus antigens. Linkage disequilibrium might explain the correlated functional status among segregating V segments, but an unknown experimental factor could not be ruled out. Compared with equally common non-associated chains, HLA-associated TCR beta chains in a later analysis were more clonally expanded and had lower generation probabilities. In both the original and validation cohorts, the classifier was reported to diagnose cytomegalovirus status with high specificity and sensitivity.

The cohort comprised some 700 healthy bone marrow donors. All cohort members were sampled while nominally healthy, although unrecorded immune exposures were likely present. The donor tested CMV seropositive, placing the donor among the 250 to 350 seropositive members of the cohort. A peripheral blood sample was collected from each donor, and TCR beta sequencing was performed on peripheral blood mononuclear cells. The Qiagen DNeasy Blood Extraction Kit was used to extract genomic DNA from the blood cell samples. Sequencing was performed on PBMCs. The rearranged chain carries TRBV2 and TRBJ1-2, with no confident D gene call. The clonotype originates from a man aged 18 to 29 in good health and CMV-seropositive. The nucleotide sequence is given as TGTGCCAGCAGTGCCACAGCTGGCTACACCTTC. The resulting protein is CASSATAGYTF.